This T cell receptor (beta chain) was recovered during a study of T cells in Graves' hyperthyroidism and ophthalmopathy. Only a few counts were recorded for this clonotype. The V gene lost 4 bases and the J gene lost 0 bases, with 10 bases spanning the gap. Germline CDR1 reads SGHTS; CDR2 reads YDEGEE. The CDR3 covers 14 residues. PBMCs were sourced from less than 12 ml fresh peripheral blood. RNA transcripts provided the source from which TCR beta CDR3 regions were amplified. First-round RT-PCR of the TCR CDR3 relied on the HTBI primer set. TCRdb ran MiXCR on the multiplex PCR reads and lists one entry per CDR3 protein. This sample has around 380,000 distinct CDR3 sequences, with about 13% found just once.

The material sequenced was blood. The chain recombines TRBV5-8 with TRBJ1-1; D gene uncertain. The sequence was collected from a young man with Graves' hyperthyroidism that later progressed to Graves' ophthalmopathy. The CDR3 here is CASSGRIMNTEAFF. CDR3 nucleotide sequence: TGTGCCAGCAGCGGGAGAATAATGAACACTGAAGCTTTCTTT.